The clone carrying this TCR beta chain was seen more than once but under ten times. No antigen is known for it. This sample stems from a study of tumour-infiltrating T cells in Burkitt lymphoma. Overall study results and limits: Several public clonotypes were shared across many Burkitt lymphoma patients.

V shed 5 bases and J 5 bases; nucleotides not matched to a gene: 5. CDR1 MNHNS and CDR2 SASEGT come from the germline V gene. The CDR3 totals 15 residues. Method: immunoSEQ multiplex PCR; TCRdb's copy keeps in-frame clones and lacks some. The sample contains approximately 4,000 clones, 11% to 15% of which appear only once. The rearrangement uses TRBV6-1 and TRBJ2-1; 11 bases match TRBD2. The TCR was taken from a human donor with Burkitt lymphoma. The sequenced sample was tumor tissue. The CDR3 spells CASSFGTSGDNEQFF. The CDR3 DNA sequence: TGTGCCAGCAGTTTCGGGACTAGCGGAGACAATGAGCAGTTCTTC.